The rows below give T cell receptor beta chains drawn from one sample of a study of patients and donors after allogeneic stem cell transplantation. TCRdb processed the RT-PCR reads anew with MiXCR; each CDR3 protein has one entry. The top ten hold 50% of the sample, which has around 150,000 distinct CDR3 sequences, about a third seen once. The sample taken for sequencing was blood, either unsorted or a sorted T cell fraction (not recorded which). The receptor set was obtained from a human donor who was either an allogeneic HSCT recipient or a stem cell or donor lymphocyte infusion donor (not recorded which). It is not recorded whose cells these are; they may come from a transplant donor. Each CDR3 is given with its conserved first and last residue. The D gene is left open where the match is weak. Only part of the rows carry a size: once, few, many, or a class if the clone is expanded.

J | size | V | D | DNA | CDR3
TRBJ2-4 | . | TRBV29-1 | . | TGCAGCGTTGAAGGGCTAGCCAAAAACATTCAGTACTTC | CSVEGLAKNIQYF
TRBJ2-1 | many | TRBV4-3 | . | TGCGCCAGCAGCCAAGAGCGGCGCGTATTGAATGAGCAGTTCTTC | CASSQERRVLNEQFF
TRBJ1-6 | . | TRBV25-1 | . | TGTGCCAGCAGCCAGGGTAACTATAATTCACCCCTCCACTTT | CASSQGNYNSPLHF
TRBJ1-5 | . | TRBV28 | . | TGTGCCAGCAGTTCGGTTCCGGTTTTTAATCAGCCCCAGCATTTT | CASSSVPVFNQPQHF
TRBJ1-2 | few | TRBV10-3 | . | TGTGCCATCAGTGACCGAGACAGCTATAACTATGGCTACACCTTC | CAISDRDSYNYGYTF
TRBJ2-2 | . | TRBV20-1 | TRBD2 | TGCAGTGCTCGACTAGCGGGGGGCGCCCTTAACACCGGGGAGCTGTTTTTT | CSARLAGGALNTGELFF
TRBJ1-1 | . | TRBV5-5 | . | TGTGCCAGCAGCTCCGTTAGGGGGGGTGGCGCTTTCTTT | CASSSVRGGGAFF
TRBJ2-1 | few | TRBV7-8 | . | TGTGCCATCGAGCGGGCCACCGGGAATGAGCAGTTCTTC | CAIERATGNEQFF
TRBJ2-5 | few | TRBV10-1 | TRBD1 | TGCGCCAGCAGTGACCGGGACAGGGGGCAAGAGACCCAGTACTTC | CASSDRDRGQETQYF
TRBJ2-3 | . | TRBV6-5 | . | TGTGCCAGCAGTTACGGGGATACGGGGACAGATACGCAGTATTTT | CASSYGDTGTDTQYF
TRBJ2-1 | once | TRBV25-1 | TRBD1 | TGTGCCAGCAGTGAATGGAGAGGGGGCATTGAAAATGAGCAGTTCTTC | CASSEWRGGIENEQFF
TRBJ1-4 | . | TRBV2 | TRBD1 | TGTGCCAGCAGTGAAATGGGACAGGGGGTTGAAAAACTGTTTTTT | CASSEMGQGVEKLFF
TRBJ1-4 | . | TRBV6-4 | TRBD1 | TGTGCCAGCACCGACAGGGGCCAAGCAACTAATGAAAAACTGTTTTTT | CASTDRGQATNEKLFF
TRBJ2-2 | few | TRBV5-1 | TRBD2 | TGCGCCAGCAGTCTGGTAGCGGGGAACACCGGGGAGCTGTTTTTT | CASSLVAGNTGELFF
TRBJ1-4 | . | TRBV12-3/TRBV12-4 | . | TGTGCCAGCAGTTTGAGGGGTATAAGGGAAAAACTGTTTTTT | CASSLRGIREKLFF
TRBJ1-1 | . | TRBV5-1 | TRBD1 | TGCGCCAGCAGCGCCCGACAGGGGAACACTGAAGCTTTCTTT | CASSARQGNTEAFF
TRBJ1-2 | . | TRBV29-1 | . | TGCAGCGTTGAAGGGGAGTCAAACTATGGCTACACCTTC | CSVEGESNYGYTF
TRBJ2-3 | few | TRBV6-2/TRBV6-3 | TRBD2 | TGTGCCAGCAGTTGGACTAGCGGAACAGATACGCAGTATTTT | CASSWTSGTDTQYF
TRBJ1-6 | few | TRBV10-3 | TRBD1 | TGTGCCATCAGTGAGTCCCCCCCGACAGGGGCGAATAATTCACCCCTCCACTTT | CAISESPPTGANNSPLHF
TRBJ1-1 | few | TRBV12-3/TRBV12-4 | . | TGTGCCAGCAGCCTAGGACGTGCCCACACTGAAGCTTTCTTT | CASSLGRAHTEAFF
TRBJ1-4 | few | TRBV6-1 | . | TGTGCCAGCAGTGAAAGCTGGAGGCGGAAACTGTTTTTT | CASSESWRRKLFF
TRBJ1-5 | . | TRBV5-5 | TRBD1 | TGTGCCAGCAGCTTGTACGGACAGGGGATTCATAGCAATCAGCCCCAGCATTTT | CASSLYGQGIHSNQPQHF
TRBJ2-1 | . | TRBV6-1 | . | TGTGCCAGCAGGAAGGTGACGGGAATCTACAATGAGCAGTTCTTC | CASRKVTGIYNEQFF
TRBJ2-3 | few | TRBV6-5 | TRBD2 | TGTGCCAGCATCCGGACTAGCGGGTTTCCCTTAGATACGCAGTATTTT | CASIRTSGFPLDTQYF
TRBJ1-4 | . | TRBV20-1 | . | TGCAGTGCCGGGGAAATTGAAAAACTGTTTTTT | CSAGEIEKLFF
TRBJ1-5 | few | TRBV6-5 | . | TGTGCCAGCAGCCGGAGGGGTTTAGGGGGCAATCAGCCCCAGCATTTT | CASSRRGLGGNQPQHF
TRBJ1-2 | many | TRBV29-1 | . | TGCAGCGCCTCCGGGGGGAACTATGGCTACACCTTC | CSASGGNYGYTF
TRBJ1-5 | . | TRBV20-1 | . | TGCAGTGCAGCGGGGACACTAAGCAATCAGCCCCAGCATTTT | CSAAGTLSNQPQHF
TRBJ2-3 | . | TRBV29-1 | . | TGCAGCGTTCTTCCCCCCACAGATACGCAGTATTTT | CSVLPPTDTQYF
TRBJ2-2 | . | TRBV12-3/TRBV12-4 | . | TGTGCCAGCAGGCCTCCCGAATGGAGCACCGGGGAGCTGTTTTTT | CASRPPEWSTGELFF
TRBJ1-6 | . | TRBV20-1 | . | TGCAGTGCTAGACCCCCCAGTACCTATAATTCACCCCTCCACTTT | CSARPPSTYNSPLHF
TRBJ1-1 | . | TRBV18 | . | TGTGCCAGCTCACCACGGCACTTGAACACTGAAGCTTTCTTT | CASSPRHLNTEAFF
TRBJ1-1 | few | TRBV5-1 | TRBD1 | TGCGCCAGCAGCTTTGGGACAGGGGACACTGAAGCTTTCTTT | CASSFGTGDTEAFF
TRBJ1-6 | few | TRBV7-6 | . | TGTGCCAGCAGCTCCTCGGGGGGGCCAAATTCACCCCTCCACTTT | CASSSSGGPNSPLHF
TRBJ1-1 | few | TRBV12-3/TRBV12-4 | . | TGTGCCAGCAGCCCCGGGGGGCCCGACACTGAAGCTTTCTTT | CASSPGGPDTEAFF
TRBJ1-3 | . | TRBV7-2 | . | TGTGCCAGCAGCACCCACCGACAGCTCTCTGGAAACACCATATATTTT | CASSTHRQLSGNTIYF
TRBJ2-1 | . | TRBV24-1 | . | TGTGCCACCAGTGAATCCGGGACACCCCGCGGTGACAATGAGCAGTTCTTC | CATSESGTPRGDNEQFF
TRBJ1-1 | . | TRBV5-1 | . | TGCGCCAGCAGCTTGGGAGAGGGAAGGAACACTGAAGCTTTCTTT | CASSLGEGRNTEAFF
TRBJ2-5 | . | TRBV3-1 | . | TGTGCCAGCAGCCCGGACCCTCTATCCCAGTACTTC | CASSPDPLSQYF
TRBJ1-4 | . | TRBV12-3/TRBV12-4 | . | TGTGCCAGCAGGAGAGGGAGAAATGAAAAACTGTTTTTT | CASRRGRNEKLFF
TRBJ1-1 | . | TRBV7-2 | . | TGTGCCAGCAGCTTAATGGAGAGAACTGAAGCTTTCTTT | CASSLMERTEAFF
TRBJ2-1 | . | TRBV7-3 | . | TGTGCCAGCAGCGCCAAAAGGGCCCTACAAGGGAGCTCCTACAATGAGCAGTTCTTC | CASSAKRALQGSSYNEQFF
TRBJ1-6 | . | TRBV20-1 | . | TGCAGTGCTAGAGGATCGGACGGTTATTCACCCCTCCACTTT | CSARGSDGYSPLHF
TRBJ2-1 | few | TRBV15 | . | TGTGCCACCAGCCCCCGTGGGATGCGATTGAATGAGCAGTTCTTC | CATSPRGMRLNEQFF
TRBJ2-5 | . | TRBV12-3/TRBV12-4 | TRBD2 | TGTGCCAGCAGTTTAGTGGTAGCGGGGGAAGAGACCCAGTACTTC | CASSLVVAGEETQYF
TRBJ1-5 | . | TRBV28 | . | TGTGCCAGCAGGCTCGGGACTTACTATCAGCCCCAGCATTTT | CASRLGTYYQPQHF
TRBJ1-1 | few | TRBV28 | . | TGTGCCAGCAGTTTATGCCCCCCTTGCAAAGCTTTCTTT | CASSLCPPCKAFF
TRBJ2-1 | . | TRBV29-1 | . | TGCAGCGCTCTCAGGGGGGACTACAATGAGCAGTTCTTC | CSALRGDYNEQFF
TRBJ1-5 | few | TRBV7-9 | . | TGTGCCAGCAACCAGCGGACGGACCTCAATCAGCCCCAGCATTTT | CASNQRTDLNQPQHF
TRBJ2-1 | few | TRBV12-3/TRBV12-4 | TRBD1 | TGTGCCAGCAGTCCCCACGACAGGGATAATATATACAATGAGCAGTTCTTC | CASSPHDRDNIYNEQFF
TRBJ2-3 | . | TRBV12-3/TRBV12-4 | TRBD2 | TGTGCCAGCAGTTCGTCTCCCCTAGCGGGGGGGATTAGAGGCACAGATACGCAGTATTTT | CASSSSPLAGGIRGTDTQYF
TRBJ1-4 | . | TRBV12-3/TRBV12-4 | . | TGTGCCAGCCGTTTAGAGGAAAAACTGTTTTTT | CASRLEEKLFF
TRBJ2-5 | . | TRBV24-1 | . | TGTGCCACCAGTGATTTAACGGGGGCCCAGTACTTC | CATSDLTGAQYF
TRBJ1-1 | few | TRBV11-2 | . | TGTGCCAGCAGCTTAGTACCGTGGGGCGTACTGAACACTGAAGCTTTCTTT | CASSLVPWGVLNTEAFF
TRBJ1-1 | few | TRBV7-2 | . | TGTGCCAGCAGCCAAGGGGGTGGCACTGAAGCTTTCTTT | CASSQGGGTEAFF
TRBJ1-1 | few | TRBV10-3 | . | TGTGCCATCAGGGCTGCACAGGGCCTTAACACTGAAGCTTTCTTT | CAIRAAQGLNTEAFF
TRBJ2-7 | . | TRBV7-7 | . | TGTGCTAGCAGCCGGGACGGCTACGAGCAGTACTTC | CASSRDGYEQYF
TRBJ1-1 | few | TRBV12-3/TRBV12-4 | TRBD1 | TGTGCCAGCAGCCCGACAGGGATCGGCACTGAAGCTTTCTTT | CASSPTGIGTEAFF